What follows describes a single T cell receptor beta chain. Data came from immunoSEQ multiplex PCR; TCRdb stores just in-frame clones and leaves some out. The sample records around 85,000 clones, around 93% being singletons. This sample is part of a study of T cell changes during pregnancy in multiple sclerosis. V lost 3 bases, J lost 4 bases, and 9 bases lay in between. CDR1 and CDR2 from the germline V gene are SGHAT and FQNNGV. The CDR3 spans 13 residues. This chain uses TRBV11-2 with TRBJ1-1; D remains unclear. Sample: PBMCs, taken in the first trimester of pregnancy. The sequence was collected from a female donor in good health, serving as a control in a pregnancy study. Some clones in this sample may be carry-over from other donors' samples. Here the CDR3 DNA reads TGTGCCAGCAGCTTTCAGGCATCCACTGAAGCTTTCTTT. Amino acids: CASSFQASTEAFF.